The present entry profiles one T cell receptor beta chain with its context. The data were taken from a study of early stage breast cancer tumors. The table came from immunoSEQ multiplex PCR; TCRdb's copy has only in-frame clones and leaves some out. The table records approximately 10,000 clones, approximately 72% of them present only once. Germline V CDR1 and CDR2: SGHTA, FQGNSA. The V end was cut by 6 bases, the J end by 4 bases, with 13 bases between. The CDR3 totals 13 residues. The chain links TRBV7-2 to TRBJ2-7; D may be TRBD2 (5 bases). The sample comprised breast tumor tissue. The clonotype originates from a middle-aged person with breast cancer. Here the CDR3 reads CASSKTGEYEQYF. CDR3 nucleotide sequence: TGTGCCAGCAGTAAGACTGGGGAGTACGAGCAGTACTTC.